This T cell receptor beta chain originates from a study of neoadjuvant anti-PD-1 for oral cavity cancer. Stated time point: after neoadjuvant nivolumab, at surgical resection. Patients had newly diagnosed, untreated stage II-IVA oral cavity squamous cell carcinoma. No culture or expansion preceded analysis of these blood cells. Trimming removed 0 bases from V and 13 bases from J, with 12 bases in between. The germline V gene encodes CDR1 LNHNV and CDR2 YYDKDF (reference sequence). The CDR3 is 13 amino acids. Using immunoSEQ multiplex PCR, the repertoire was profiled, and TCRdb retains in-frame clones only, with some absent. The repertoire includes approximately 13,000 clones, roughly 70% of them detected once, and less than 3% sits in the top ten.

The clonotype was recovered from a person aged 40 to 85 with oral cavity squamous cell carcinoma. The sequencing used PBMCs, collected after nivolumab (anti-PD-1) treatment. The chain couples TRBV15 to TRBJ2-2; possibly TRBD2 for D (5 bases). The CDR3 spells CATSRDKLGALFF. The CDR3 DNA reads TGTGCCACCAGCAGAGATAAATTGGGAGCGCTGTTTTTT.